Each of the 4 T cell receptor beta chains below was sequenced from the same sample in a study of technical replicates of blood from a few donors. Sequencing used immunoSEQ multiplex PCR; TCRdb keeps in-frame clones, though not all of them. The table has tens of thousands of clones, approximately 91% seen once. Sequencing was done on a sample of PBMCs. All receptors come from a human donor in good health. Some clones in this sample may be carry-over from other donors' samples.

This clone was observed many times. The CDR3 spells CASSQDGSGRADEQFF. Here the CDR3 DNA reads TGCGCCAGCAGCCAAGATGGCAGCGGGAGGGCGGATGAGCAGTTCTTC. The chain employs TRBV4-3 and TRBJ2-1; 10 bases are shared with TRBD2. The CDR3 is made up of 16 amino acids. From germline, CDR1 is LGHNA and CDR2 YSLEER. The V gene end was trimmed by 0 bases and the J gene end by 8 bases; junction bases not matched to a gene: 7.

This clone was recorded only once. The chain employs TRBV27 and TRBJ2-5, with D perhaps matching TRBD1 (6 bases). CDR1 is MNHEY and CDR2 is SMNVEV in the germline V gene (reference sequence). The CDR3 totals 13 residues. Trimming stripped 7 bases from V and 3 bases from J, with 12 bases between. Written as DNA, the CDR3 is TGTGCCAGCACAACCGGGACAAAAGAGACCCAGTACTTC. Protein sequence: CASTTGTKETQYF.

The J gene is TRBJ2-3, the V gene TRBV5-1; 11 nucleotides agree with TRBD2. The CDR3 has 17 amino acids. Per the germline V gene, CDR1 is SGHRS and CDR2 is YFSETQ. J was trimmed by 3 bases and V by 5 bases; bases with no gene match: 11. The CDR3 DNA is TGCGCCAGCAGTCATACCCCTAGCGGGGGGACGACAGATACGCAGTATTTT. Its translation: CASSHTPSGGTTDTQYF.

This clone was seen a few times. This chain joins TRBV7-3 and TRBJ2-5, with TRBD2 matching over 9 bases. V lost 5 bases, J lost 9 bases, and 13 bases stayed unmatched. This CDR3 has 15 amino acids. Germline-derived CDR1 and CDR2 are SGHTA and FQGTGA. In DNA, the CDR3 is TGTGCCAGCAGCCTTGATGCGAGCGGGAGGTCTCCCCAGTACTTC. Residues: CASSLDASGRSPQYF. The variable domain in full, completed from reference TRBV7-3 and TRBJ2-5, reads GAGVSQTPSNKVTEKGKYVELRCDPISGHTALYWYRQSLGQGPEFLIYFQGTGAADDSGLPNDRFFAVRPEGSVSTLKIQRTERGDSAVYLCASSLDASGRSPQYFGPGTRLLVL.